The clone carrying this T cell receptor beta chain was detected once. Original methodology: Researchers report that nucleated cell counts were estimated from reference gene primer amplification. The repertoire was sequenced with immunoSEQ multiplex PCR; TCRdb's copy has only in-frame clones and lacks some. The V and J calls and clone size are taken from that table; D and trimming were inferred from the DNA. The repertoire holds approximately 220,000 clones, with 88% as singletons. Between the trimmed V and J ends, which lost 2 bases and 5 bases, there was a span of 12 bases. Germline V gives CDR1 SGHVS, CDR2 FQNEAQ. The CDR3 is 14 residues long. This sample was included in a study of blood T cell repertoires in COVID-19. About the study: Spain, Italy and the United States supplied samples that represented acute and convalescent COVID-19. Sources were T cells, B-cell-depleted T cells, or PBMCs; the material itself was cDNA or gDNA.

The sequence derives from a man in his forties or fifties with acute or convalescent COVID-19. The sample comprised peripheral blood. The rearrangement uses TRBV7-8 and TRBJ1-1, with a weak D call TRBD1 (6 bases). CDR3 DNA: TGTGCCAGCAGCTTAAACAGGGAGGGGACTGAAGCTTTCTTT. Translated: CASSLNREGTEAFF.